This TCR beta chain was identified in a study of blood T cell repertoires in COVID-19. Study overall: T cells, B-cell-depleted T cells, or PBMCs supplied cDNA or gDNA.

Methods used by the authors: Amplifying reference gene primers gave estimates of nucleated cell counts. Repertoires were generated with immunoSEQ multiplex PCR, while TCRdb's copy carries only in-frame clones and drops some. V and J calls and clone size are as listed in that table; D and trimming were resolved from the DNA. The repertoire consists of a few hundred thousand clones, with 85% occurring once and the leading ten covering 3.5% to 4%. The CDR3 has 13 residues. The ends were cut back, 3 bases at V and 4 bases at J, with 9 bases in the middle. Germline CDR1 KGHSH, CDR2 LQKENI. The chain couples TRBV18 to TRBJ1-1, with a weak D call TRBD1 (6 bases). This receptor was obtained from a woman aged 18-29 years with acute or convalescent COVID-19. The sequenced sample was peripheral blood. This CDR3 is CASSPEQGTEAFF. The CDR3 nucleotides read TGTGCCAGCTCACCCGAACAGGGCACTGAAGCTTTCTTT.